Detailed here is one TCR beta chain. The clone's antigen remains unknown. Base qualities are missing; no much larger clone stands one base away. The sample belongs to a study of blood T cell repertoires in COVID-19 (dated by TCRdb to 2019 to 2021). Broadly, across the study: Collaborator samples came from the United States, Italy and Spain and covered acute and convalescent phases of COVID-19. The prospective study material was composed of cDNA or gDNA derived from T cells, B-cell-depleted T cells, or PBMCs. Subjects who had been exposed to COVID-19, were actively infected with it, or had recovered from it provided the deeply sampled blood TCRbeta repertoires that made up the dataset. A freely available public database, intended as a resource for researchers studying the immune response to SARS-CoV-2, is where the repertoires were released. Samples were obtained from the ongoing ImmuneRACE study (first 160 participants) and from some 1,300 subjects provided by 6 global collaborators. Nearly every sample came with metadata listing a de-identified subject ID, COVID-19 status, age in years and sex. Where HLA class I and class II types were available, the types were taken from metadata supplied by the sample provider, not from assay-based typing.

TCRbeta CDR3 regions were amplified from genomic DNA using the immunoSEQ Assay, a bias-controlled multiplex PCR. Under the source paper's analysis protocol: Within the assay, amplification of reference gene primers was used to estimate how many nucleated cells each sample contained. To quantify the absolute abundance of each unique TCRbeta CDR3 rearrangement, sequence reads were collapsed and filtered. For each sample, productive Simpson clonality was calculated as the square root of Simpson's diversity index across productive rearrangements. This is the immuneACCESS table as TCRdb keeps it, with only in-frame sequences that have V and J called. A part of the clones is gone; compared with another copy, unresolved V genes explain less than half, and the rest is unexplained. V and J calls and clone size come straight from that table; D and trimming were deduced from the DNA. This sample comprises roughly 250,000 clones, approximately 90% of them detected only once. The biggest ten clones account for over 3.5% of the sample.

The germline V gene (reference sequence) provides CDR1 SEHNR and CDR2 FQNEAQ. The CDR3 holds 14 amino acids from the cysteine to the phenylalanine. The kept DNA is CDR3 alone, 42 bases in frame from the first base. V is reduced by 2 bases and J by 7 bases, leaving a spacing of 9 bases between them. Collaborating institutions collected whole blood in K2EDTA tubes following their own protocols. Collaborator samples were shipped for TCRbeta analysis as frozen whole blood, isolated PBMCs, or DNA extracted from either sample type. Points the paper makes about the study in general: The amount of clinical and demographic metadata varied by source and participant and was provided uncurated.

The sample was peripheral blood. This sequence originates from a woman in her forties with acute or convalescent COVID-19. The rearranged chain carries TRBV7-9 and TRBJ1-6; tentative D gene TRBD1, with 6 bases matching. CDR3 sequence: CASSLSQGNSPLHF. The DNA sequence follows: TGTGCCAGCAGCTTAAGCCAGGGGAATTCACCCCTCCACTTT.